Listed below are T cell receptor beta chains from one sample, sequenced in a study of blood T cell repertoires in COVID-19. Here immunoSEQ multiplex PCR was the method, and the copy in TCRdb shows in-frame clones only, minus some. Of fewer than 300,000 clones in the sample, 80% to 95% were seen once. Input material: PBMCs or T cells enriched from blood (not recorded which). The receptors derive from a woman aged 30 to 39 who had recovered from COVID-19. CDR3s include the opening cysteine and the closing phenylalanine or tryptophan. Each record gives: D gene, CDR3 length, J gene, clone size, V gene, CDR3 protein, CDR3 DNA. The D gene is left open where the match is weak. Size is omitted from some rows. Given values are once, few, many or a class for expanded clones.

d_gene: NA
len: 11
j_gene: TRBJ2-7
abundance: NA
v_gene: TRBV29-1
CDR3aa: CSVENGVEQYF
CDR3nt: TGCAGCGTTGAGAACGGGGTCGAGCAGTACTTC

d_gene: NA
len: 14
j_gene: TRBJ2-7
abundance: NA
v_gene: TRBV6-5
CDR3aa: CASSSQSGSYEQYF
CDR3nt: TGTGCCAGCAGTTCACAAAGCGGATCCTACGAGCAGTACTTC

d_gene: TRBD1
len: 16
j_gene: TRBJ2-1
abundance: NA
v_gene: TRBV28
CDR3aa: CASSPLDRGMVHEQFF
CDR3nt: TGTGCCAGCAGCCCTTTGGACAGGGGTATGGTCCATGAGCAGTTCTTC

d_gene: NA
len: 14
j_gene: TRBJ1-5
abundance: NA
v_gene: TRBV28
CDR3aa: CASSLSGGNQPQHF
CDR3nt: TGTGCCAGCAGTTTATCAGGGGGCAATCAGCCCCAGCATTTT

d_gene: NA
len: 13
j_gene: TRBJ2-5
abundance: NA
v_gene: TRBV7-3
CDR3aa: CASSAGNQETQYF
CDR3nt: TGTGCCAGCAGCGCCGGGAACCAAGAGACCCAGTACTTC

d_gene: TRBD2
len: 17
j_gene: TRBJ2-1
abundance: NA
v_gene: TRBV18
CDR3aa: CASSPDIRGGRELEQFF
CDR3nt: TGTGCCAGCTCACCAGACATTAGGGGCGGGCGGGAGCTTGAGCAGTTCTTC

d_gene: NA
len: 17
j_gene: TRBJ2-7
abundance: NA
v_gene: TRBV3-1/TRBV3-2
CDR3aa: CASSQDYARRGGYEQYF
CDR3nt: TGTGCCAGCAGCCAAGATTATGCTAGGAGAGGCGGCTACGAGCAGTACTTC

d_gene: NA
len: 14
j_gene: TRBJ2-5
abundance: NA
v_gene: TRBV6-2/TRBV6-3
CDR3aa: CASSPPDRQETQYF
CDR3nt: TGTGCCAGCAGCCCCCCAGACAGGCAAGAGACCCAGTACTTC

d_gene: NA
len: 12
j_gene: TRBJ2-5
abundance: NA
v_gene: TRBV29-1
CDR3aa: CSVGERGETQYF
CDR3nt: TGCAGCGTTGGGGAAAGGGGAGAGACCCAGTACTTC

d_gene: NA
len: 12
j_gene: TRBJ1-1
abundance: NA
v_gene: TRBV6-5
CDR3aa: CASRGQNTEAFF
CDR3nt: TGTGCCAGCAGAGGACAGAACACTGAAGCTTTCTTT

d_gene: NA
len: 13
j_gene: TRBJ2-7
abundance: NA
v_gene: TRBV4-3
CDR3aa: CASSHETGGEQYF
CDR3nt: TGCGCCAGCAGCCACGAGACAGGAGGCGAGCAGTACTTC

d_gene: NA
len: 15
j_gene: TRBJ1-2
abundance: NA
v_gene: TRBV19
CDR3aa: CASSIVEGSNYGYTF
CDR3nt: TGTGCCAGTAGTATAGTGGAGGGATCCAACTATGGCTACACCTTC

d_gene: TRBD2
len: 15
j_gene: TRBJ2-7
abundance: NA
v_gene: TRBV3-1/TRBV3-2
CDR3aa: CASSPNSGRGHEQYF
CDR3nt: TGTGCCAGCAGCCCCAACAGCGGGAGAGGCCACGAGCAGTACTTC

d_gene: TRBD2
len: 15
j_gene: TRBJ2-7
abundance: NA
v_gene: TRBV10-2
CDR3aa: CASSEPTAGGNEQYF
CDR3nt: TGCGCCAGCAGTGAGCCGACGGCGGGAGGGAACGAGCAGTACTTC

d_gene: NA
len: 14
j_gene: TRBJ2-1
abundance: NA
v_gene: TRBV5-1
CDR3aa: CASSLGGYGSEQFF
CDR3nt: TGCGCCAGCAGCTTGGGAGGGTATGGCAGTGAGCAGTTCTTC

d_gene: NA
len: 17
j_gene: TRBJ2-5
abundance: NA
v_gene: TRBV6-1
CDR3aa: CASSEDWAAHTWETQYF
CDR3nt: TGTGCCAGCAGTGAAGATTGGGCAGCCCACACGTGGGAGACCCAGTACTTC

d_gene: NA
len: 12
j_gene: TRBJ2-7
abundance: NA
v_gene: TRBV29-1
CDR3aa: CSVGAEQPEQYF
CDR3nt: TGCAGCGTTGGGGCCGAACAGCCCGAGCAGTACTTC

d_gene: TRBD2
len: 18
j_gene: TRBJ2-1
abundance: NA
v_gene: TRBV5-4
CDR3aa: CASSSPLAGGVRTNEQFF
CDR3nt: TGTGCCAGCAGCTCGCCCCTAGCGGGAGGGGTTAGGACCAATGAGCAGTTCTTC

d_gene: TRBD1
len: 21
j_gene: TRBJ2-4
abundance: NA
v_gene: TRBV11-3
CDR3aa: CASSLEGGQGEPGIAKNIQYF
CDR3nt: TGTGCCAGCAGCTTAGAGGGGGGACAGGGGGAGCCCGGGATAGCCAAAAACATTCAGTACTTC

d_gene: NA
len: 14
j_gene: TRBJ1-2
abundance: NA
v_gene: TRBV3-1/TRBV3-2
CDR3aa: CASSQQGSAYGYTF
CDR3nt: TGTGCCAGCAGCCAGCAGGGGTCGGCCTATGGCTACACCTTC

d_gene: NA
len: 15
j_gene: TRBJ1-5
abundance: NA
v_gene: TRBV6-5
CDR3aa: CASSYSRDSNQPQHF
CDR3nt: TGTGCCAGCAGTTACTCGCGGGACAGCAATCAGCCCCAGCATTTT

d_gene: TRBD1
len: 14
j_gene: TRBJ1-2
abundance: few
v_gene: TRBV10-3
CDR3aa: CAVKIMEGAYGYTF
CDR3nt: TGTGCCGTTAAAATTATGGAGGGGGCCTATGGCTACACCTTC

d_gene: TRBD1
len: 16
j_gene: TRBJ2-7
abundance: few
v_gene: TRBV6-2/TRBV6-3
CDR3aa: CASSYPMGDSSYEQYF
CDR3nt: TGTGCCAGCAGTTATCCCATGGGGGACAGCTCCTACGAGCAGTACTTC

d_gene: NA
len: 13
j_gene: TRBJ1-4
abundance: few
v_gene: TRBV7-6
CDR3aa: CASSLGQNEKLFF
CDR3nt: TGTGCCAGCAGCTTAGGGCAGAATGAAAAACTGTTTTTT

d_gene: TRBD2
len: 16
j_gene: TRBJ2-2
abundance: few
v_gene: TRBV7-2
CDR3aa: CASSWTSGRNTGELFF
CDR3nt: TGTGCCAGCAGCTGGACTAGCGGGAGGAACACCGGGGAGCTGTTTTTT

d_gene: TRBD2
len: 15
j_gene: TRBJ2-7
abundance: NA
v_gene: TRBV6-2/TRBV6-3
CDR3aa: CASSTRTSLNYEQYF
CDR3nt: TGTGCCAGCAGTACCCGGACTAGTCTCAACTACGAGCAGTACTTC

d_gene: NA
len: 12
j_gene: TRBJ2-1
abundance: NA
v_gene: TRBV28
CDR3aa: CASSLPPSEQFF
CDR3nt: TGTGCCAGCAGTTTACCTCCTAGCGAGCAGTTCTTC

d_gene: NA
len: 14
j_gene: TRBJ2-7
abundance: NA
v_gene: TRBV6-5
CDR3aa: CASRPPGVLHEQYF
CDR3nt: TGTGCCAGCCGCCCACCGGGGGTACTCCACGAGCAGTACTTC

d_gene: NA
len: 14
j_gene: TRBJ2-7
abundance: once
v_gene: TRBV19
CDR3aa: CASSPRAGTGEQYF
CDR3nt: TGTGCCAGTAGCCCTCGGGCGGGAACGGGCGAGCAGTACTTC

d_gene: NA
len: 12
j_gene: TRBJ1-3
abundance: NA
v_gene: TRBV27
CDR3aa: CASSLPGNTIYF
CDR3nt: TGTGCCAGCTCACTTCCTGGAAACACCATATATTTT

d_gene: TRBD1
len: 15
j_gene: TRBJ2-7
abundance: NA
v_gene: TRBV6-5
CDR3aa: CASSYWTGGTYEQYF
CDR3nt: TGTGCCAGCAGTTACTGGACAGGAGGAACCTACGAGCAGTACTTC

d_gene: NA
len: 14
j_gene: TRBJ2-7
abundance: NA
v_gene: TRBV6-5
CDR3aa: CASSLPTSSYEQYF
CDR3nt: TGTGCCAGCAGCCTTCCCACTAGCTCCTACGAGCAGTACTTC

d_gene: TRBD1
len: 15
j_gene: TRBJ1-2
abundance: NA
v_gene: TRBV4-2
CDR3aa: CASSPRTGRNYGYTF
CDR3nt: TGTGCCAGCAGCCCCCGGACAGGGAGAAACTATGGCTACACCTTC

d_gene: NA
len: 13
j_gene: TRBJ1-5
abundance: NA
v_gene: TRBV30
CDR3aa: CAWSVGGVQPQHF
CDR3nt: TGTGCCTGGAGTGTGGGAGGGGTTCAGCCCCAGCATTTT

d_gene: TRBD1
len: 14
j_gene: TRBJ2-1
abundance: NA
v_gene: TRBV7-2
CDR3aa: CASSWDRAVNEQFF
CDR3nt: TGTGCCAGCAGCTGGGACAGGGCCGTCAATGAGCAGTTCTTC

d_gene: TRBD1
len: 16
j_gene: TRBJ2-5
abundance: NA
v_gene: TRBV11-2
CDR3aa: CASSLRDRVTAETQYF
CDR3nt: TGTGCCAGCAGCTTAAGGGACAGGGTAACAGCCGAGACCCAGTACTTC

d_gene: NA
len: 15
j_gene: TRBJ1-6
abundance: NA
v_gene: TRBV6-5
CDR3aa: CASSYSRGGNSPLHF
CDR3nt: TGTGCCAGCAGTTACTCAAGGGGGGGAAATTCACCCCTCCACTTT

d_gene: TRBD1
len: 13
j_gene: TRBJ2-1
abundance: once
v_gene: TRBV30
CDR3aa: CAWSTGVLDEQFF
CDR3nt: TGTGCCTGGAGTACAGGGGTTCTCGATGAGCAGTTCTTC

d_gene: NA
len: 17
j_gene: TRBJ1-1
abundance: NA
v_gene: TRBV6-2/TRBV6-3
CDR3aa: CASSFPQRRQTNTEAFF
CDR3nt: TGTGCCAGCAGTTTTCCCCAACGGCGGCAGACGAACACTGAAGCTTTCTTT

d_gene: NA
len: 14
j_gene: TRBJ2-3
abundance: NA
v_gene: TRBV28
CDR3aa: CASSLQVVADTQYF
CDR3nt: TGTGCCAGCAGTTTACAGGTAGTGGCAGATACGCAGTATTTT

d_gene: TRBD2
len: 13
j_gene: TRBJ2-7
abundance: NA
v_gene: TRBV19
CDR3aa: CATSLGGSYEQYF
CDR3nt: TGTGCCACCTCCCTGGGAGGGTCCTACGAGCAGTACTTC

d_gene: TRBD2
len: 15
j_gene: TRBJ2-2
abundance: NA
v_gene: TRBV14
CDR3aa: CASSQALAGTGELFF
CDR3nt: TGTGCCAGCAGCCAAGCACTAGCGGGCACCGGGGAGCTGTTTTTT

d_gene: NA
len: 12
j_gene: TRBJ1-1
abundance: NA
v_gene: TRBV25-1
CDR3aa: CASGAGNTEAFF
CDR3nt: TGTGCCAGCGGGGCTGGGAACACTGAAGCTTTCTTT

d_gene: TRBD1
len: 15
j_gene: TRBJ2-5
abundance: NA
v_gene: TRBV28
CDR3aa: CASSSLTGAQETQYF
CDR3nt: TGTGCCAGCAGTTCCCTGACAGGGGCACAAGAGACCCAGTACTTC

d_gene: NA
len: 15
j_gene: TRBJ1-2
abundance: NA
v_gene: TRBV7-2
CDR3aa: CASSLALLAGPGYTF
CDR3nt: TGTGCCAGCAGCTTAGCGTTACTGGCAGGGCCTGGCTACACCTTC

d_gene: NA
len: 13
j_gene: TRBJ2-1
abundance: NA
v_gene: TRBV4-3
CDR3aa: CASSQELYNEQFF
CDR3nt: TGCGCCAGCAGCCAAGAACTATACAATGAGCAGTTCTTC

d_gene: TRBD1
len: 15
j_gene: TRBJ1-2
abundance: NA
v_gene: TRBV28
CDR3aa: CASSPSRRTGQGYTF
CDR3nt: TGTGCCAGCAGTCCCTCCCGCCGGACAGGGCAAGGCTACACCTTC

d_gene: NA
len: 16
j_gene: TRBJ2-3
abundance: NA
v_gene: TRBV5-1
CDR3aa: CASSLEGLAGTDTQYF
CDR3nt: TGCGCCAGCAGCTTGGAAGGGCTAGCAGGCACAGATACGCAGTATTTT